This T cell receptor (beta chain) stems from a study of vaccination and CD4 T cells after COVID-19. Study information: Participants were vaccinated with two doses, given as either BNT162b2 or mRNA-1273 vaccine. Study observations and caveats: In convalescent patients, a median around 87% of reactive clones appeared only post-vaccination.

The table lists this clonotype with a few counts. What it recognizes is unknown. Germline CDR1 MNHEY, CDR2 SMNVEV (reference sequence). Trimming cost V 5 bases and J 7 bases, with 11 bases left between them. This CDR3 spans 12 amino acids. Specified treatment: approximately nine-day PBMC culture with coronavirus spike peptide pools or control peptides (ViraFEST assay). Sequenced with the Oncomine TCR Beta short-read assay was DNA taken from cultured CD4+ T cells. A single record per CDR3 protein comes from TCRdb applying MiXCR to the PCR reads. The sample lists about 6,800 distinct CDR3 sequences; about two thirds were seen once.

The receptor comes from a human donor who had recovered from COVID-19. The J gene is TRBJ2-5, the V gene TRBV27; no reliable D call. Sequencing was done on a sample of CD4+ T cells from blood, cultured in vitro. The CDR3 here is CASSTPGGTQYF. CDR3 in DNA: TGTGCCAGCAGTACGCCGGGCGGGACCCAGTACTTC.